This TCR beta chain appears in the sequencing data of a study of Tregs in tolerant kidney transplant recipients. Study-wide results and caveats: The small number of patients limits these findings pending further validation. This study did not directly address biological reproducibility.

Sequencing used immunoSEQ multiplex PCR; TCRdb keeps in-frame clones, though not all of them. The repertoire has some 74,000 clones, roughly 90% of them found once; the top ten carry approximately 0.35%. This CDR3 region has 16 residues. Unmatched junction bases numbered 2, after V lost 0 bases and J lost 1 base. Germline lookup yields CDR1 ENHRY and CDR2 SYGVKD. Concerning this clone itself: Its antigen remains unknown.

Before regulatory T cell sorting, thawed PBMCs rested overnight at 37°C in about 210 IU/ml IL-2. This clonotype was sampled from a human donor who received a combined kidney and bone marrow transplant. Sequenced here: Tregs from blood, sampled before the transplant. The chain carries TRBV10-3 and TRBJ2-1; 8 nucleotides line up with TRBD2. In nucleotides, the CDR3 is TGTGCCATCAGTGAGTCGACGGGAGGGTCCTACAATGAGCAGTTCTTC. As protein: CAISESTGGSYNEQFF.